This T cell receptor beta chain emerged from a study of vaccination and CD4 T cells after COVID-19. As for the study in general: Six males and four females, two of them Hispanic, were enrolled as convalescents. Post-vaccine sampling followed dose two by a median approximately 74 days (range 14 to 241). Notes on the study in general: Convalescent patients' median share of reactive clones seen only post-vaccination was 80% to 90%.

Between the trimmed V and J ends, which lost 1 base and 2 bases, there was a span of 22 bases. CDR3 length equals 18 residues. Germline assignment: CDR1 DFQATT and CDR2 SNEGSKA (reference sequence). This clonotype was detected a few times. Its antigen is unknown. The sample's treatment: roughly nine-day PBMC culture with coronavirus spike peptide pools or control peptides (ViraFEST assay). CD4+ T-cell collection from the unexposed donor predated the COVID-19 pandemic (2011-2018). The Oncomine TCR Beta short-read assay sequenced DNA from cultured CD4+ T cells. TCRdb itself ran the PCR reads through MiXCR, one entry per CDR3 protein. The sample includes approximately 5,800 distinct CDR3 sequences, roughly 35% of them seen just once.

The clonotype comes from a human donor in good health. The V and J genes are TRBV20-1 and TRBJ2-3; possibly TRBD2 for D (6 bases). Sequencing used CD4+ T cells from blood, cultured in vitro. The CDR3 DNA is TGCAGTGCTAGAGGGTGGACGGTGCGCGGGGCGATCACAGATACGCAGTATTTT. It codes for CSARGWTVRGAITDTQYF.